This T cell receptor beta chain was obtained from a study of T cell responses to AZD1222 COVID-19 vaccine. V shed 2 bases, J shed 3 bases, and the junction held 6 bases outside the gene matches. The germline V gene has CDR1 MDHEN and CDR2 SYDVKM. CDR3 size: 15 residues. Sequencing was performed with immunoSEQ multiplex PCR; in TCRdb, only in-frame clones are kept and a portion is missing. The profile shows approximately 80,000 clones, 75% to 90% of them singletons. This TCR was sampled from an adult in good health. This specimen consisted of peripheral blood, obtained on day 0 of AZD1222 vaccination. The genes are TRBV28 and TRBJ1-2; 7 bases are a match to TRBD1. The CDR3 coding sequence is TGTGCCAGCAGTTTACAGGGGGGCATGGACTATGGCTACACCTTC. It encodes CASSLQGGMDYGYTF.